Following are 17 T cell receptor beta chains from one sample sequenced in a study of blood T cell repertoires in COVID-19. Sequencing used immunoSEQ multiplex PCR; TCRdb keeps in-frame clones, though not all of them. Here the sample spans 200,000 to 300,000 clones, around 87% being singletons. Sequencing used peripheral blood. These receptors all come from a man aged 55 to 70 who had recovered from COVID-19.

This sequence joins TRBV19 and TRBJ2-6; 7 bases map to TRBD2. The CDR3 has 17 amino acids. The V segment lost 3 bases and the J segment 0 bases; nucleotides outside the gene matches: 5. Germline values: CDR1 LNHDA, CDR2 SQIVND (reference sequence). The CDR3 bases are TGTGCCAGTAGTATTTTGGGAGGGGCCTCTGGGGCCAACGTCCTGACTTTC. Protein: CASSILGGASGANVLTF.

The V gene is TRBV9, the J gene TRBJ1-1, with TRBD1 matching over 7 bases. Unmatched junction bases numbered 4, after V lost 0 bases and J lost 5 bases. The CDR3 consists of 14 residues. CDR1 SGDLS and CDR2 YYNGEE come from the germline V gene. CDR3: CASSVVKQGTEAFF. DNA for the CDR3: TGTGCCAGCAGCGTAGTCAAACAGGGGACTGAAGCTTTCTTT.

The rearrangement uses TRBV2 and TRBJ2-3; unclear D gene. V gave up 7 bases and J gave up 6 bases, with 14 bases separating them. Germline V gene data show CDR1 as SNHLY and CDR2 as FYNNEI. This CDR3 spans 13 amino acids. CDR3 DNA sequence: TGTGCCAGCATTCGAAACCTCCGGGATACGCAGTATTTT. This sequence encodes CASIRNLRDTQYF. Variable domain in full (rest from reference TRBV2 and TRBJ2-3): EPEVTQTPSHQVTQMGQEVILRCVPISNHLYFYWYRQILGQKVEFLVSFYNNEISEKSEIFDDQFSVERPDGSNFTLKIRSTKLEDSAMYFCASIRNLRDTQYFGPGTRLTVL.

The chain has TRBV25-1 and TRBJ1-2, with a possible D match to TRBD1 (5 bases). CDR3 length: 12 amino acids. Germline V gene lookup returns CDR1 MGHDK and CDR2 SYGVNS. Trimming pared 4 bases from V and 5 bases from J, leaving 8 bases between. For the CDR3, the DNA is TGTGCCAGCAGTGCTAGGGGATATGGCTACACCTTC. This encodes CASSARGYGYTF.

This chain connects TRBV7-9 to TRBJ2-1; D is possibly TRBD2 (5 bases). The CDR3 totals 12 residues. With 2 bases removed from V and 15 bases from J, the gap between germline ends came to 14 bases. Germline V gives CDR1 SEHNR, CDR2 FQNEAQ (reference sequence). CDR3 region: CASSLIPDSTFF. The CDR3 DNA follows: TGTGCCAGCAGCTTAATCCCGGACTCGACGTTCTTC.

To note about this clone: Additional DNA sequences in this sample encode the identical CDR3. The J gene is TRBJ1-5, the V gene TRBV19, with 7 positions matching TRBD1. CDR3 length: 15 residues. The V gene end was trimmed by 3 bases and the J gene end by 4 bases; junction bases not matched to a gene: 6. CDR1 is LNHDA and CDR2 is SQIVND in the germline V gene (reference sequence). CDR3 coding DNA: TGTGCCAGTAGTATCGGAGGGGGCGGGAATCAGCCCCAGCATTTT. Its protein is CASSIGGGGNQPQHF. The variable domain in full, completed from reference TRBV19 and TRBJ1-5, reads DGGITQSPKYLFRKEGQNVTLSCEQNLNHDAMYWYRQDPGQGLRLIYYSQIVNDFQKGDIAEGYSVSREKKESFPLTVTSAQKNPTAFYLCASSIGGGGNQPQHFGDGTRLSIL.

CDR3 protein: CASSPGTGSTEAFF. The CDR3 bases are TGTGCCAGCAGCCCGGGGACAGGGTCGACTGAAGCTTTCTTT. This rearrangement joins TRBV7-9 to TRBJ1-1; 9 positions match TRBD1. The CDR3 totals 14 residues. Germline lookup yields CDR1 SEHNR and CDR2 FQNEAQ (reference sequence). V lost 5 bases, J lost 5 bases, and 6 bases stayed unmatched. The full variable domain, completed using reference TRBV7-9 and TRBJ1-1, is DTGVSQNPRHKITKRGQNVTFRCDPISEHNRLYWYRQTLGQGPEFLTYFQNEAQLEKSRLLSDRFSAERPKGSFSTLEIQRTEQGDSAMYLCASSPGTGSTEAFFGQGTRLTVV.

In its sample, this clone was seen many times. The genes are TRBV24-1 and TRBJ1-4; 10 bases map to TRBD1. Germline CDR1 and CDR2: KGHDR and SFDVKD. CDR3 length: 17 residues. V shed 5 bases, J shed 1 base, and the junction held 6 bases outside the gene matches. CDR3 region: CATSVLDRGQTNEKLFF. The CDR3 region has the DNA TGTGCCACCAGTGTTCTCGACAGGGGGCAAACTAATGAAAAACTGTTTTTT.

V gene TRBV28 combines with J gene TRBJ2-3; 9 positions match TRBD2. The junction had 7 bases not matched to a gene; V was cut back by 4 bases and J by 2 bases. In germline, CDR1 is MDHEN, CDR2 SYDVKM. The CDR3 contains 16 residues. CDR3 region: CASSSPSGAVTDTQYF. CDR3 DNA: TGTGCCAGCAGTTCACCTAGCGGGGCCGTCACAGATACGCAGTATTTT.

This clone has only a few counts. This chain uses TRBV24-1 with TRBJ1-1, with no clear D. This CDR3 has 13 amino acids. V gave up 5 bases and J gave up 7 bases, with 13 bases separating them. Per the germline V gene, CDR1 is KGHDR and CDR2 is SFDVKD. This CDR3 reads CATSALKEDEAFF. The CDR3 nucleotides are TGTGCCACCAGTGCCCTAAAAGAGGATGAAGCTTTCTTT.

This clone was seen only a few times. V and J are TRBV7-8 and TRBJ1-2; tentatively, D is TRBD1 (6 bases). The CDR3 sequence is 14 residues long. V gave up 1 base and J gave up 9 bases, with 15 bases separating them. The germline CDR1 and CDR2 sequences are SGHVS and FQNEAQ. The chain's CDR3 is CASSLGRTDRRYTF. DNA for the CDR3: TGTGCCAGCAGCTTAGGCCGGACAGACCGCCGCTACACCTTC.

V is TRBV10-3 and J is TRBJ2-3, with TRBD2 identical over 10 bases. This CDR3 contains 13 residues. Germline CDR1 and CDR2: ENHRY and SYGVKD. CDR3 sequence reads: CATSGEGADTQYF. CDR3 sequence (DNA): TGTGCTACTAGCGGGGAGGGCGCAGATACGCAGTATTTT.

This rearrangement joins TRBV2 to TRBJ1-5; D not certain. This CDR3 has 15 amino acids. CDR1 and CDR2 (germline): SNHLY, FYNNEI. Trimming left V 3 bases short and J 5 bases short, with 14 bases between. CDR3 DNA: TGTGCCAGCAGTGACACACCTCCAATCGATCAGCCCCAGCATTTT. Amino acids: CASSDTPPIDQPQHF.

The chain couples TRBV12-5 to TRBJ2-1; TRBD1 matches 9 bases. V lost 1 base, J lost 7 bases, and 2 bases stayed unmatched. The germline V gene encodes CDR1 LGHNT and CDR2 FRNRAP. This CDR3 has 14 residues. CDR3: CASGLGDRVNEQFF. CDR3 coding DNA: TGTGCTAGTGGTTTGGGGGACAGGGTGAATGAGCAGTTCTTC. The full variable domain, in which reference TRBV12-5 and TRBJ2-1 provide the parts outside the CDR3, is DARVTQTPRHKVTEMGQEVTMRCQPILGHNTVFWYRQTMMQGLELLAYFRNRAPLDDSGMPKDRFSAEMPDATLATLKIQPSEPRDSAVYFCASGLGDRVNEQFFGPGTRLTVL.

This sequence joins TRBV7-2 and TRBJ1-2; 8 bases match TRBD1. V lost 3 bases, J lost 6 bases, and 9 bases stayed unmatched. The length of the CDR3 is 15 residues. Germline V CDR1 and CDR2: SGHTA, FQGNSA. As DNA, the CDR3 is TGTGCCAGCAGCTTTAGACAGGGGCACTATGATGGCTACACCTTC. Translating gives CASSFRQGHYDGYTF.

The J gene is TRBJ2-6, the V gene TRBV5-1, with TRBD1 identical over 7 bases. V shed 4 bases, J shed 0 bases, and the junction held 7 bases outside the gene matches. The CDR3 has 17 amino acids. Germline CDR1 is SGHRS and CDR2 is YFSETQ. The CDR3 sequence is CASSGDRADSGANVLTF. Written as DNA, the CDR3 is TGCGCCAGCAGCGGTGACAGGGCCGACTCTGGGGCCAACGTCCTGACTTTC.

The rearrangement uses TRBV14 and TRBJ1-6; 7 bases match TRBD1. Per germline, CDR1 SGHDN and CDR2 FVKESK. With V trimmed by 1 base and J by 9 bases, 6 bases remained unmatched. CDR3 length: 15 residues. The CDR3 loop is CASSQALQGFSPLHF. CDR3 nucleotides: TGTGCCAGCAGCCAAGCCCTACAGGGGTTTTCACCCCTCCACTTT.